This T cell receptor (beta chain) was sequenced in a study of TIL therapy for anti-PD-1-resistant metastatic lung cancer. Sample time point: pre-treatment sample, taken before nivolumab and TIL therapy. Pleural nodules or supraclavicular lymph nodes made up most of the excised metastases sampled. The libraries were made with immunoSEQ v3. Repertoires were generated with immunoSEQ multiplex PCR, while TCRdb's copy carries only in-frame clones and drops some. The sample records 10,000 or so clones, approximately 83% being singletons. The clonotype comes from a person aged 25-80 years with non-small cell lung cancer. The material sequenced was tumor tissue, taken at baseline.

CDR3 protein: CASRAGLTTGELFF. CDR3 bases: TGTGCCAGCAGAGCGGGACTTACCACCGGGGAGCTGTTTTTT. The rearrangement uses TRBV2 and TRBJ2-2; 7 positions match TRBD2. Germline V gives CDR1 SNHLY, CDR2 FYNNEI. The CDR3 has 14 residues. With 6 bases clipped from V and 4 bases from J, the junction kept 5 bases outside the gene matches.